The rows below give T cell receptor beta chains drawn from one sample of a study of blood T cell repertoires in COVID-19. Clones were read by immunoSEQ multiplex PCR, and TCRdb kept only the in-frame ones, dropping some. Of roughly 43,000 clones in the sample, 70% to 85% were seen once. Sequenced: peripheral blood. All receptors come from a human donor in a cohort sampled during active COVID-19. CDR3s include the opening cysteine and the closing phenylalanine or tryptophan.

j_gene	v_gene	CDR3aa
TRBJ1-4	TRBV29-1	CSVGGQGGTNEKLFF
TRBJ1-4	TRBV7-8	CASSLGRGTTNEKLFF
TRBJ1-4	TRBV28	CASTSGTVNEKLFF
TRBJ2-1	TRBV20-1	CSATRHNEQFF
TRBJ1-4	TRBV28	CASSIQGSRANEKLFF
TRBJ1-4	TRBV6-6	CASLPAGEKLFF
TRBJ2-1	TRBV3-1/TRBV3-2	CASSQDGIHNEQFF
TRBJ1-3	TRBV19	CASRRGQTSGNTIYF
TRBJ2-7	TRBV20-1	CSAGREQYF
TRBJ1-6	TRBV3-1/TRBV3-2	CASSDPGISPLHF
TRBJ2-7	TRBV5-8	CASSLGRGSPTGEQYF
TRBJ2-3	TRBV24-1	CATSEPTGAPWEDTQYF
TRBJ2-7	TRBV21-1	CASSKRLSYYEQYF
TRBJ2-2	TRBV27	CASSYQGSWELFF
TRBJ1-4	TRBV7-2	CASSPGQGAPLTNEKLFF
TRBJ1-2	TRBV2	CASSEFPGRGSDGYTF
TRBJ1-1	TRBV20-1	CSASQGVGTEAFF
TRBJ1-6	TRBV5-4	CASSLAGYSPLHF
TRBJ2-7	TRBV10-3	CAINRDRGLYIGEQYF
TRBJ2-7	TRBV30	CAWGQGNMGLEQYF
TRBJ1-2	TRBV6-2/TRBV6-3	CASSTRTVYTF
TRBJ2-2	TRBV7-9	CASSDGQGGGGELFF
TRBJ1-2	TRBV4-3	CASSQDNNRGRGYAGYTF
TRBJ2-5	TRBV28	CASRISGGRRETQYF
TRBJ1-6	TRBV5-8	CASSPFPKSSYNSPLHF
TRBJ2-7	TRBV3-1/TRBV3-2	CASSPGLAGTGQYF
TRBJ2-7	TRBV10-3	CAIRQGFLSYEQYF
TRBJ2-5	TRBV4-2	CASSQGTSGQETQYF
TRBJ2-3	TRBV21-1	CASSTGGQEGADTQYF
TRBJ2-7	TRBV7-2	CASSLAGGPGYEQYF
TRBJ2-1	TRBV5-1	CASGTAGANEQFF
TRBJ2-1	TRBV5-4	CASSGDSLSHEQFF